These T cell receptor beta chains were read from a single sample in a study of beta chain features in type 1 diabetes. Measured with immunoSEQ multiplex PCR; TCRdb has only the in-frame clones, and not every one. The table records 95,000 to 150,000 clones, roughly 17% of them present only once. The sequenced material came from central memory CD4+ T cells from blood. These receptors all come from a man aged 30-40 years with type 1 diabetes. Both conserved end residues are part of each CDR3. Fields, in order: V gene, J gene, D gene, CDR3 protein. D genes are given only for firm matches.

V: TRBV5-1; J: TRBJ2-5; D: NA; CDR3: CASSSYQETQYF
V: TRBV7-8; J: TRBJ2-1; D: NA; CDR3: CASSLVDPNYNEQFF
V: TRBV30; J: TRBJ1-6; D: NA; CDR3: CAWSPGTRNSPLHF
V: TRBV30; J: TRBJ1-5; D: NA; CDR3: CAWSVEVGQPQHF
V: TRBV6-5; J: TRBJ2-7; D: NA; CDR3: CASSTQDTTREQYF
V: TRBV29-1; J: TRBJ1-2; D: NA; CDR3: CSVARETYGYTF
V: TRBV25-1; J: TRBJ1-1; D: NA; CDR3: CASSDLYTEAFF
V: TRBV6-5; J: TRBJ2-7; D: NA; CDR3: CASSYSGEQYF
V: TRBV11-2; J: TRBJ2-7; D: TRBD1; CDR3: CASRSQGYEQYF
V: TRBV5-1; J: TRBJ1-1; D: TRBD1; CDR3: CASSTGQGQSTEAFF
V: TRBV5-1; J: TRBJ2-7; D: NA; CDR3: CASSLFSDSLSYEQYF
V: TRBV28; J: TRBJ2-1; D: NA; CDR3: CASTTTGYEQFF
V: TRBV29-1; J: TRBJ2-5; D: NA; CDR3: CSVAYYTGEGETQYF
V: TRBV28; J: TRBJ2-7; D: NA; CDR3: CASSFSAGRAEYF
V: TRBV19; J: TRBJ1-5; D: TRBD1; CDR3: CASTLTGGNQPQHF
V: TRBV9; J: TRBJ2-3; D: NA; CDR3: CASSVGSRESTDTQYF
V: TRBV5-1; J: TRBJ1-6; D: TRBD1; CDR3: CASSLAEGRGSPLHF
V: TRBV23-1; J: TRBJ2-5; D: TRBD1; CDR3: CASSHPGTGGETQYF
V: TRBV7-2; J: TRBJ2-7; D: NA; CDR3: CASSSGQTTTYEQYF
V: TRBV7-2; J: TRBJ1-5; D: NA; CDR3: CASSLGRGQPQHF
V: TRBV7-9; J: TRBJ2-1; D: TRBD2; CDR3: CASSPASGGPVDEQFF
V: TRBV14; J: TRBJ2-3; D: NA; CDR3: CASSPRQRTDTQYF
V: TRBV6-5; J: TRBJ2-1; D: NA; CDR3: CASSFLASEQFF
V: TRBV4-2; J: NA; D: TRBD2; CDR3: CASSPERGGSYEQYF
V: TRBV4-2; J: TRBJ1-6; D: NA; CDR3: CASSPPQEDSPLHF
V: TRBV19; J: NA; D: NA; CDR3: CASSTNRNYEQYF
V: TRBV2; J: TRBJ2-5; D: NA; CDR3: CASSVLDETQYF
V: TRBV5-6; J: TRBJ1-5; D: TRBD1; CDR3: CASSLLGQGQPQHF
V: TRBV7-2; J: TRBJ2-5; D: NA; CDR3: CASSLGSVETQYF
V: TRBV30; J: TRBJ2-2; D: NA; CDR3: CAWSVQGTGELFF
V: TRBV25-1; J: TRBJ1-6; D: NA; CDR3: CASSSPGTENNSPLHF
V: TRBV7-9; J: TRBJ1-1; D: NA; CDR3: CASSHENQRSAQAFF
V: TRBV7-8; J: TRBJ2-1; D: NA; CDR3: CASSSRDEQFF
V: TRBV4-2; J: TRBJ2-7; D: NA; CDR3: CASSQGEGSYEQYF
V: TRBV4-3; J: TRBJ1-2; D: NA; CDR3: CASSQDLQDNGYTF
V: TRBV9; J: TRBJ2-1; D: NA; CDR3: CASSVTGMYNEQFF
V: TRBV14; J: TRBJ1-1; D: TRBD1; CDR3: CASSLQGSDTEAFF
V: TRBV18; J: TRBJ1-1; D: TRBD1; CDR3: CASSPGQGIDTEAFF
V: TRBV7-2; J: TRBJ2-3; D: NA; CDR3: CASSLDGPLQPTDTQYF
V: TRBV6-5; J: TRBJ2-3; D: TRBD1; CDR3: CASSRGQGSTDTQYF
V: TRBV5-6; J: TRBJ1-2; D: NA; CDR3: CASLGRAYGYTF
V: TRBV2; J: TRBJ1-6; D: TRBD1; CDR3: CASQLQGLDNSPLHF
V: TRBV7-2; J: TRBJ2-3; D: NA; CDR3: CASSLAGYTDTQYF
V: TRBV9; J: TRBJ2-7; D: NA; CDR3: CASSVGGEGFYEQYF
V: TRBV14; J: TRBJ2-5; D: NA; CDR3: CASIFRGILGTQYF
V: TRBV7-2; J: TRBJ2-6; D: TRBD1; CDR3: CASSLNNRGFGANVLTF
V: TRBV18; J: TRBJ2-7; D: NA; CDR3: CASSPMAASYEQYF
V: TRBV7-9; J: TRBJ1-5; D: NA; CDR3: CASSLEWDQPQHF
V: TRBV4-3; J: TRBJ2-4; D: NA; CDR3: CASSQDSRTIQYF
V: TRBV11-3; J: TRBJ1-1; D: NA; CDR3: CASTAWDNGLSNTEAFF
V: TRBV14; J: TRBJ2-4; D: TRBD2; CDR3: CASSHRVGASGTKNIQYF